This TCR beta chain was recorded in a study of a mutant IDH1 vaccine in newly diagnosed glioma (dated by TCRdb to the early 2020s). Notes on the research overall: Patients received eight vaccinations in weeks 1, 3, 5, 7, 11, 15, 19 and 23, corresponding to visits V03 through V10. Vaccination was initiated 4-6 weeks after radiotherapy alone, or concurrently with temozolomide cycles in the chemotherapy-containing groups. Before enrollment, patients had received standard therapy of radiotherapy alone, temozolomide alone, or radiochemotherapy with temozolomide; most received the combination. Longitudinal TCRB deep sequencing was done for some 26 treated patients, wherever samples were available for exploratory analyses. Six visits were used for peripheral blood collection: V03 (baseline), V05, V07, V10, V12 and V13. Of the 32 patients who were treated, approximately 60% were male and approximately 38% were female, and the mean age was about 40 years.

A word on this clone: Its antigen target is currently unknown. No base qualities exist here, and no much larger clone lies one base off it.

The paper's findings and limits, for the study overall: Changes in the top peripheral T cell clonotypes picked up by TCRB sequencing did not appear to be linked to pseudoprogression. Selection of PBMC samples for TCRB deep sequencing was based on availability. Immune responses induced by the vaccine were seen in around 94% of patients across multiple MHC alleles. It was noted by the authors that analyses of patient blood samples could not be reproduced owing to sample limitations.

Libraries were prepared through the immunoSEQ multiplex PCR assay. The hsTCRB Kit was used according to the manufacturer's protocol to amplify rearranged TCR beta chain sequences. Sequencing of TCRB libraries was carried out on an Illumina MiSeq. The authors processed their data as follows. The proprietary platform of the kit vendor was used for demultiplexing, trimming and gene mapping. TCRdb took over this immuneACCESS table, retaining in-frame rearrangements with V and J assigned. Such tables are incomplete; in checked studies, under half of the missing clones stem from an unresolved V gene, and the remainder is unexplained. V, J and clone size were drawn from that table, and D and trimming were deduced from the DNA. For this sample there are over 30,000 clones; about 80% appear just once. Roughly 22% of the sample lies in the top ten. What the time point label conveys for this sample: week 5, during vaccination. Every vaccine dose consisted of 300 ug of a 20-mer mutant IDH1 peptide in Montanide, administered subcutaneously together with topical imiquimod. Donors had newly diagnosed WHO grade 3 or 4 IDH1-mutant astrocytomas with loss of nuclear ATRX. The samples were drawn from NOA16, a multicentre, single-arm, open-label phase I trial in Germany that tested a mutant IDH1 peptide vaccine in humans for the first time. Genomic DNA for TCRB sequencing was extracted from EDTA blood using the DNeasy Blood and Tissue Kit.

According to the germline V gene, CDR1 reads SGHRS and CDR2 reads YFSETQ. The CDR3 has 15 amino acids, counting the end cysteine and phenylalanine. Only the CDR3 portion is preserved as DNA: 45 bases, with reading frame beginning at the first base. After removal of 4 bases from V and 7 bases from J, the junction retains 10 bases not matched to a gene. The sequence was collected from a man between 25 and 39 years old with glioma. The chain is made from TRBV5-1 and TRBJ1-4, with 7 bases matching TRBD1. The input for sequencing was PBMCs, taken from a glioma patient whose treatment included an IDH1 peptide vaccine. The nucleotides are TGCGCCAGCAGCCAGGGGCTGACAGGGCCTGAAAAACTGTTTTTT. The resulting protein is CASSQGLTGPEKLFF. The variable domain in full, with residues beyond the CDR3 obtained from the reference TRBV5-1 and TRBJ1-4 genes, is KAGVTQTPRYLIKTRGQQVTLSCSPISGHRSVSWYQQTPGQGLQFLFEYFSETQRNKGNFPGRFSGRQFSNSRSEMNVSTLELGDSALYLCASSQGLTGPEKLFFGSGTQLSVL.